This T cell receptor (beta chain) emerged from a study of graft-versus-host responses after intestinal transplantation. Across the study: Anti-thymocyte globulin induction preceded two to three years of tacrolimus and steroid maintenance in all recipients.

For this clone: Its specificity is unknown.

Clones were sequenced by immunoSEQ multiplex PCR, and TCRdb holds only the in-frame ones, with some missing. The sample carries around 90,000 clones, 94% recorded once. The germline V gene has CDR1 MNHEY and CDR2 SVGAGI. This CDR3 comprises 16 residues. J was trimmed by 5 bases and V by 0 bases; bases with no gene match: 9. The sample here was unstimulated CD4+ T cells sorted from spleen or lymph node cells, taken before transplant. The chain has TRBV6-5 and TRBJ2-5, with 7 bases aligning to TRBD2. This clonotype originated in a human donor who was the organ donor for an intestinal transplant. The CDR3 reads CASSYSAGTSQETQYF. Here the CDR3 DNA reads TGTGCCAGCAGTTACTCAGCGGGGACGTCCCAGGAGACCCAGTACTTC.